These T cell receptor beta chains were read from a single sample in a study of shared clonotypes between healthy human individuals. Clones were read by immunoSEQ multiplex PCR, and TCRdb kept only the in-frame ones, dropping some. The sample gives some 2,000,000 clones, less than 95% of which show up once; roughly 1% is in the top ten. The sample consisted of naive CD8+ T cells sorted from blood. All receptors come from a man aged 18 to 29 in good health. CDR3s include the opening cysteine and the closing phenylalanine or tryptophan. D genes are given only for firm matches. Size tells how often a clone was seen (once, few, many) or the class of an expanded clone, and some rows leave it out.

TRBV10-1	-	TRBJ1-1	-	TGCGCCAGCAGACAGGGAATGAACACTGAAGCTTTCTTT	CASRQGMNTEAFF
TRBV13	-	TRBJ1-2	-	TGTGCCAGCAGCTTGGGGGCCTCCTATGGCTACACCTTC	CASSLGASYGYTF
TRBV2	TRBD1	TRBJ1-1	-	TGTGCCAGCAACCTAGAGGGGGCAGGGACCATGAACACTGAAGCTTTCTTT	CASNLEGAGTMNTEAFF
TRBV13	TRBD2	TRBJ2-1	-	TGTGCCAGCAGTCCCGGGTGGCTAGCGGGGATCGGTGAGCAGTTCTTC	CASSPGWLAGIGEQFF
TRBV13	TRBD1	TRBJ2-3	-	TGTGCCAGCAGCTTCGGAGGCCCCGGGACAGTCCTCATGGATACGCAGTATTTT	CASSFGGPGTVLMDTQYF
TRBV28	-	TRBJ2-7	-	TGTGCCAGCACTTGGACTGGGTTCCACGAGCAGTACTTC	CASTWTGFHEQYF
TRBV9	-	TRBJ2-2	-	TGTGCCAGCAGCTGGTCAATTGAAACGAACACCGGGGAGCTGTTTTTT	CASSWSIETNTGELFF
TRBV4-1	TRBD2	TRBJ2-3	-	TGCGCCAGCAGCCATGGGAGGGCCTGGGGGGATACGCAGTATTTT	CASSHGRAWGDTQYF
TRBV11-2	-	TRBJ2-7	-	TGTGCCAGCAGCTTAGGACTCGGTTACGAGCAGTACTTC	CASSLGLGYEQYF
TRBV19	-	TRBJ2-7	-	TGTGCCAGTAGTACAGGGTCCTACGAGCAGTACTTC	CASSTGSYEQYF
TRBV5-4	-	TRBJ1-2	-	TGTGCCAGCAGCCCGGGAAACTATGGCTACACCTTC	CASSPGNYGYTF
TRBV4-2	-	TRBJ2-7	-	TGTGCCAGCAGCCAAGATAATCGAAGGCAGTACTTC	CASSQDNRRQYF
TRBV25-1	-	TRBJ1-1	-	TGTGCCAGCAGTGAAAGTTACACTGAAGCTTTCTTT	CASSESYTEAFF
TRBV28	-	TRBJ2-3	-	TGTGCCAGCAGCCGGGGAAGCACAGATACGCAGTATTTT	CASSRGSTDTQYF
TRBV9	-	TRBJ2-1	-	TGTGCCAGCAGCATCTCCGGGACTCACAATGAGCAGTTCTTC	CASSISGTHNEQFF
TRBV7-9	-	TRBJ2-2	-	TGTGCCACCCCGCAGGGTCCCGGGGAGCTGTTTTTT	CATPQGPGELFF
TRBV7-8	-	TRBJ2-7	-	TGTGCCAGCAGCGAAGGAGGGGGACGGTCCTACGAGCAGTACTTC	CASSEGGGRSYEQYF
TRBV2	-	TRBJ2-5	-	TGTGCCAGCAGTGAAAAGGGGCGGAACCAAGAGACCCAGTACTTC	CASSEKGRNQETQYF
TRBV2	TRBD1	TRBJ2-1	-	TGTGCCAGACAGGGGGCCTATGAGCAGTTCTTC	CARQGAYEQFF
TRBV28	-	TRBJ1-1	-	TGTGCCAGCAGTCCCCACGACAGGTCGAACACTGAAGCTTTCTTT	CASSPHDRSNTEAFF
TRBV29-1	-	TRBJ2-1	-	TGCAGCGTTGAAGGACACCGAAATGCGAATGAGCAGTTCTTC	CSVEGHRNANEQFF
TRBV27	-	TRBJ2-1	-	TGTGCCAGCAGTTTGGCCGAAGTCAGGAGCTCCTACAATGAGCAGTTCTTC	CASSLAEVRSSYNEQFF
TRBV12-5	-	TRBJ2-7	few	TGTGCTAGTGGTTTATCGGGGACATCTGGGGAGCAGTACTTC	CASGLSGTSGEQYF
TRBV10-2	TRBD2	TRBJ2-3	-	TGCGCCAGCAGTGAGTTCCTAGCGGGAGGGCGTTACACAGATACGCAGTATTTT	CASSEFLAGGRYTDTQYF
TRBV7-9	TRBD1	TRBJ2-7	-	TGTGCCAGCAGCCACCCCGGACAGGGAGATGGGCAGTACTTC	CASSHPGQGDGQYF
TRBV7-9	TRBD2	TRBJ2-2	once	TGTGCCAGCAGCTTAATACTAGCGGGTGAGACCGGGGAGCTGTTTTTT	CASSLILAGETGELFF
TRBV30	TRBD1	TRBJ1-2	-	TGTGCCTGGAGTCAGGGGGCGAGCAAGTATGGCTACACCTTC	CAWSQGASKYGYTF
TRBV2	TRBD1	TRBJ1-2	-	TGTGCCAGCAGTGAAAATGGGGCAGGGGGAGCTTCGAGCTATGGCTACACCTTC	CASSENGAGGASSYGYTF
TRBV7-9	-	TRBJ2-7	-	TGTGCCAGCAGCCCCCCGGCTAAACTCTACTACGAGCAGTACTTC	CASSPPAKLYYEQYF
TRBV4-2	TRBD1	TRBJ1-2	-	TGTGCCAGCAGCCAAGAAGGGGGCTACTGGGGCTACACCTTC	CASSQEGGYWGYTF
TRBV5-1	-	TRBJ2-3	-	TGCGCCAGCAGCCCAGACACAGATACGCAGTATTTT	CASSPDTDTQYF
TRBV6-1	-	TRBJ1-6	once	TGTGCCAGCAGTGATTGGAGCTTATCCTATAATTCACCCCTCCACTTT	CASSDWSLSYNSPLHF
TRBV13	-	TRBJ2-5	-	TGTGCCAGCAGCTTAGTGTTTGGGTCCGACAGAGAAGAGACCCAGTACTTC	CASSLVFGSDREETQYF
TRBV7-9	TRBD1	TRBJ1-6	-	TGTGCCAGCAGCTTAGAAGGGGACAGCTATAATTCACCCCTCCACTTT	CASSLEGDSYNSPLHF
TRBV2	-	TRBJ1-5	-	TGTGCCAGCACCCGATCCGAGGGCTATCAGCCCCAGCATTTT	CASTRSEGYQPQHF
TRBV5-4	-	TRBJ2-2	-	TGTGCCAGCAGCTTGGACAGCACCGGGGAGCTGTTTTTT	CASSLDSTGELFF
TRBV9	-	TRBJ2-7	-	TGTGCCAGCAGCGTAGGGAGTGCCTACGAGCAGTACTTC	CASSVGSAYEQYF
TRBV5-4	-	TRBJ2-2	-	TGTGCCAGCAGCCCCGACTGGCGGGAAAACACCGGGGAGCTGTTTTTT	CASSPDWRENTGELFF
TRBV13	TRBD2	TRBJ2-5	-	TGTGCCAGCAGTCCCTCTACTAGCGGGGTGGGGAAGACCCAGTACTTC	CASSPSTSGVGKTQYF
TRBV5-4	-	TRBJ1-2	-	TGTGCCAGCAGCTCGGGACCGCCAGGGTACACCTTC	CASSSGPPGYTF
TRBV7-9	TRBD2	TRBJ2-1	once	TGTGCCAGCAGCTCATTAAGACTAGCGGAGGGGCATTACAATGAGCAGTTCTTC	CASSSLRLAEGHYNEQFF